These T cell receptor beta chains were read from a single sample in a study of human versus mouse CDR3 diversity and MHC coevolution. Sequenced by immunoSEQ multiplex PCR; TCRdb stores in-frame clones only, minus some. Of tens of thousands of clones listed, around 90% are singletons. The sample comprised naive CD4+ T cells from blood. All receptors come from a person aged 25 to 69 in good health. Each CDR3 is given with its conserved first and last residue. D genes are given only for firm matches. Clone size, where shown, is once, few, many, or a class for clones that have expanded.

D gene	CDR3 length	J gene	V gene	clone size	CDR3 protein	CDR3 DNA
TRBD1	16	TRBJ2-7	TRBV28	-	CASSPNRGRSSYEQYF	TGTGCCAGCAGTCCTAACAGGGGACGGAGCTCCTACGAGCAGTACTTC
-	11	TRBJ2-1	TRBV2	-	CASLGGRGQFF	TGTGCCAGCCTTGGGGGCCGGGGGCAGTTCTTC
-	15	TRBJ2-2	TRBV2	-	CASSARRRNTGELFF	TGTGCCAGCAGTGCCCGCCGGAGGAACACCGGGGAGCTGTTTTTT
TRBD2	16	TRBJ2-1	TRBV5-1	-	CASSFFRLAEFNEQFF	TGCGCCAGCAGCTTTTTTCGGCTAGCGGAGTTCAATGAGCAGTTCTTC
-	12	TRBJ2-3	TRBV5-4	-	CASSRDTDTQYF	TGTGCCAGCAGCCGGGACACAGATACGCAGTATTTT
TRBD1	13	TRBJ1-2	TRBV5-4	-	CASTPPTGLGYTF	TGTGCCAGCACCCCTCCGACAGGGCTGGGCTACACCTTC
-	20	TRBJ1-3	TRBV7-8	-	CAGSLRKGAWGGGSGNTIYF	TGTGCCGGCAGCCTACGTAAAGGGGCGTGGGGAGGGGGCTCTGGAAACACCATATATTTT
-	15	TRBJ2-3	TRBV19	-	CASSQSGSGTDTQYF	TGTGCCAGTAGTCAGAGTGGTTCAGGGACAGATACGCAGTATTTT
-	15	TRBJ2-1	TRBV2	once	CASSDAAVLYNEQFF	TGTGCCAGCAGTGACGCGGCGGTGCTATACAATGAGCAGTTCTTC
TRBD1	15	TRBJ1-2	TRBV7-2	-	CASSPGQGSVYGYTF	TGTGCCAGCAGCCCGGGACAGGGGAGTGTCTATGGCTACACCTTC
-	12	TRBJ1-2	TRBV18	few	CASSPGTSDYTF	TGTGCCAGCTCACCAGGGACATCAGACTACACCTTC
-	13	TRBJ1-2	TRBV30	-	CAWSVGGDYGYTF	TGTGCCTGGAGTGTGGGGGGGGACTATGGCTACACCTTC
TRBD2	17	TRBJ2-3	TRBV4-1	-	CASSTRGGPFTQITQYF	TGCGCCAGCAGCACGCGGGGGGGCCCCTTCACACAGATAACGCAGTATTTT
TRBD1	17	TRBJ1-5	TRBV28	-	CASSQQRTGALRQPQHF	TGTGCCAGCAGCCAACAAAGGACAGGGGCCCTTCGTCAGCCCCAGCATTTT
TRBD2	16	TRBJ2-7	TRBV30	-	CAWSVPTSGRVYEQYF	TGTGCCTGGAGTGTACCGACTAGCGGGAGAGTCTACGAGCAGTACTTC
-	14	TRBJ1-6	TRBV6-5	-	CASSLSGANSPLHF	TGTGCCAGCAGTTTGTCAGGGGCAAATTCACCCCTCCACTTT
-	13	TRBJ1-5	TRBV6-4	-	CASSIKQGQPQHF	TGTGCCAGCAGTATTAAACAGGGTCAGCCCCAGCATTTT
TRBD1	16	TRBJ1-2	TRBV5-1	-	CASSPMLTGGNYGYTF	TGCGCCAGCAGCCCGATGCTTACAGGGGGCAACTATGGCTACACCTTC
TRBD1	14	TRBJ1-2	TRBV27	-	CASSPGQGRYGYTF	TGTGCCAGCAGTCCCGGACAGGGGCGCTATGGCTACACCTTC
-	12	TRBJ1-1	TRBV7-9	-	CASSLGGIEAFF	TGTGCCAGCAGCTTAGGAGGTATTGAAGCTTTCTTT
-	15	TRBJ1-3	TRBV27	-	CASSASTGIGNTIYF	TGTGCCAGCAGTGCCTCCACAGGTATAGGAAACACCATATATTTT
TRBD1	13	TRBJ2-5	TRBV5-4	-	CASSLQGAETQYF	TGTGCCAGCAGCTTGCAGGGGGCCGAGACCCAGTACTTC
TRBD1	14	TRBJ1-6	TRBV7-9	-	CASSPDRVRSPLHF	TGTGCCAGCAGCCCCGACAGGGTGCGGTCACCCCTCCACTTT
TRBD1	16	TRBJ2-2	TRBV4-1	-	CASQGGGDRGAGELFF	TGCGCCAGCCAGGGCGGGGGGGACAGGGGGGCCGGGGAGCTGTTTTTT
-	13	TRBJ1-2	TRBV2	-	CASRGAGWYGYTF	TGTGCCAGCAGAGGGGCAGGATGGTATGGCTACACCTTC
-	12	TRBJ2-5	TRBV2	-	CASGGAFETQYF	TGTGCCAGCGGGGGGGCCTTTGAGACCCAGTACTTC
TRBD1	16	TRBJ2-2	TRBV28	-	CASSYGQATNTGELFF	TGTGCCAGCAGTTACGGACAGGCTACGAACACCGGGGAGCTGTTTTTT
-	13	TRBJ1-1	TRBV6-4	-	CASREARNTEAFF	TGTGCCAGCCGAGAGGCCAGAAACACTGAAGCTTTCTTT
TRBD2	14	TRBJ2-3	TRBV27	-	CASSGGAEPDTQYF	TGTGCCAGCAGCGGGGGGGCCGAGCCAGATACGCAGTATTTT
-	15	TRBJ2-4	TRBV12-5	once	CASGLTGQLKNIQYF	TGTGCTAGTGGTTTGACAGGGCAGCTCAAAAACATTCAGTACTTC
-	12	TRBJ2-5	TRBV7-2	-	CASSSVPGEQYF	TGTGCCAGCAGCTCTGTACCAGGGGAGCAGTACTTC
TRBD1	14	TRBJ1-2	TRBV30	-	CAWSSGDRVHGYTF	TGTGCCTGGAGTTCAGGGGACAGGGTCCATGGCTACACCTTC
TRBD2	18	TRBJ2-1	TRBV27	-	CASSPDRPLAGSYNEQFF	TGTGCCAGCAGTCCCGACCGTCCACTAGCGGGGAGCTACAATGAGCAGTTCTTC
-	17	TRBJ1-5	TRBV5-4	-	CASSSPTDTYSNQPQHF	TGTGCCAGCAGCTCCCCGACAGACACTTATAGCAATCAGCCCCAGCATTTT
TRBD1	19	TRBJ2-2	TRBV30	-	CAWSWRGDRTALNTGELFF	TGTGCCTGGAGTTGGCGAGGGGACAGGACAGCGCTAAACACCGGGGAGCTGTTTTTT
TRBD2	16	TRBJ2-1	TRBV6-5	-	CASSSRTSGIDNEQFF	TGTGCCAGCAGTTCCAGGACTAGCGGGATCGACAATGAGCAGTTCTTC
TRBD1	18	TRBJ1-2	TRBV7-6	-	CASSLRLSLDRGNYGYTF	TGTGCCAGCAGCTTACGGTTAAGCTTGGACAGGGGGAACTATGGCTACACCTTC
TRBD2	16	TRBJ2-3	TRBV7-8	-	CASSPGLARRTDTQYF	TGTGCCAGCAGCCCGGGACTAGCGCGCCGCACAGATACGCAGTATTTT
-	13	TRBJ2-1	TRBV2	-	CASSGVTSNEQFF	TGTGCCAGCAGTGGGGTGACTAGCAATGAGCAGTTCTTC
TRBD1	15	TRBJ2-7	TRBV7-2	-	CASSLGNRGLFEQYF	TGTGCCAGCAGCTTAGGGAACAGGGGGCTCTTCGAGCAGTACTTC
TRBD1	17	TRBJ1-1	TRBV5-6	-	CASSLALTGSEATEAFF	TGTGCCAGCAGCTTGGCCCTGACAGGGAGTGAGGCCACTGAAGCTTTCTTT
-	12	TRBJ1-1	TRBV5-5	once	CASSFRVPEAFF	TGTGCCAGCAGCTTTCGGGTCCCTGAAGCTTTCTTT
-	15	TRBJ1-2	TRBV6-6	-	CASSYSSVGASGYTF	TGTGCCAGCAGTTACTCATCGGTAGGGGCTTCTGGCTACACCTTC
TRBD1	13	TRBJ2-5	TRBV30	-	CAWSLQGAETQYF	TGTGCCTGGAGTCTACAGGGGGCGGAGACCCAGTACTTC
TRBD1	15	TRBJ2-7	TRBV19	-	CASSIESRGPYEQYF	TGTGCCAGTAGTATAGAATCCAGGGGGCCGTACGAGCAGTACTTC
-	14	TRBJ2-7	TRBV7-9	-	CASSKGTPTYEQYF	TGTGCCAGCAGCAAGGGGACACCAACCTACGAGCAGTACTTC
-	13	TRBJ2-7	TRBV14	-	CASSQDPGRRQYF	TGTGCCAGCAGCCAAGATCCCGGAAGGAGGCAGTACTTC
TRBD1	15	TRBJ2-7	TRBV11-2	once	CASSHPGQGAYEQYF	TGTGCCAGCAGCCACCCCGGACAGGGGGCCTACGAGCAGTACTTC
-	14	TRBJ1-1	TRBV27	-	CASSSRTENTEAFF	TGTGCCAGCAGTTCGAGGACAGAGAACACTGAAGCTTTCTTT
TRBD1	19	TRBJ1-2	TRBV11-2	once	CASSLGFRDRALKTYGYTF	TGTGCCAGCAGCTTAGGTTTCCGGGACAGGGCTCTCAAGACCTATGGCTACACCTTC
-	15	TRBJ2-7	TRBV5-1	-	CASSLATQGTYEQYF	TGCGCCAGCAGCTTGGCGACTCAGGGGACCTACGAGCAGTACTTC